This TCR beta chain was documented in a study of OX40 agonist ivuxolimab in advanced cancers. Study-level background: The costimulatory receptor OX40 (CD134) was targeted by ivuxolimab, a fully human IgG2 agonistic monoclonal antibody. Patients were allowed to have had prior anti-PD-1, anti-PD-L1 or anti-CTLA-4 therapy, and 30% to 40% of the dose-escalation patients had been treated with checkpoint inhibitors. Partial responses occurred in three dose-escalation patients: two with cutaneous melanoma and one with hepatocellular carcinoma. Intravenous ivuxolimab was administered to patients every 2 weeks at six dose levels: 0.01, 0.1, 0.3, 1.5, 3 and 10 mg/kg. The monotherapy dose-escalation portion (N ≈ 57 patients) of the phase I ivuxolimab trial is reported in the paper. In the dose-escalation cohort, approximately 80% of patients were male, and the mean age was 60 years with a range of roughly 20 to 79. Of the approximately 53 patients in dose escalation, some 20 had hepatocellular carcinoma, approximately 15 had melanoma, 9 had renal cell carcinoma and 9 had head and neck cancer. The point of sequencing TCRbeta in the periphery was to test whether ivuxolimab changed TCR sequence diversity and drove clonal T-cell expansion. Summary of the overall study and its limitations: In the 0.1-3.0 mg/kg groups, partial responders were among the patients with the lowest normalized peripheral clonal expansion, particularly in CD8+ T cells. Clonal expansion of both CD4+ and CD8+ blood T cells was observed from baseline to week 6 at doses 0.1 to 3.0 mg/kg. On average, CD8+ T cells showed more expanded clones than CD4+ T cells after ivuxolimab. The antigen specificity of the peripheral T cells that underwent clonal expansion was not determined. Low levels of normalized T-cell clonal expansion were also seen in some patients who did not respond.

Trimming at the junction amounts to 1 base on V and 7 bases on J, and the germline ends lie 8 bases apart. The CDR3 numbers 13 residues from cysteine through phenylalanine. Only the CDR3 DNA is retained, 39 bases long and in frame from the first base. The germline V gene gives CDR1 as MNHNS and CDR2 as SASEGT. On this clone itself: Its antigen is not yet known. No qualities accompany the bases; no much larger clone lies one base away.

Patients with a history of autoimmune disease or receiving systemic immunosuppression were excluded from the trial. Peripheral blood for TCR sequencing was drawn from every dose cohort at baseline, at cycle 4 day 1 and at cycle 7 day 1. Samples were obtained from an open-label, multicenter, first-in-human phase I dose-escalation trial of ivuxolimab. Adults with locally advanced or metastatic melanoma, renal cell, hepatocellular, or head and neck squamous cell carcinoma were enrolled in the trial. Before TCR sequencing, CD4+ T cells and CD8+ T cells from peripheral blood were sorted into separate populations. Genomic DNA was isolated from the sorted cells so that the TCRbeta CDR3 region could be sequenced. The immunoSEQ Assay was used for sequencing of TCRbeta CDR3 regions. The table comes from immuneACCESS by way of TCRdb, which keeps in-frame sequences with V and J called. Part of the clones is missing from these tables; in studies checked, under half for an unresolved V gene and the rest for unknown reasons. The sample table shows approximately 94,000 clones, and around 90% are seen once. Around 3.3% of the sample is taken by the ten largest.

The rearrangement joined TRBV6-1 to TRBJ2-1, with the D segment identity uncertain. Sequenced material: CD4+ or CD8+ T cells sorted from blood, taken in a trial of the OX40 agonist ivuxolimab. The TCR originated in an adult with an advanced solid tumor such as melanoma, head and neck, liver or kidney cancer. In nucleotides, the sequence is TGTGCCAGCAGTGAAGGTCCCAATAATGAGCAGTTCTTC. It translates to CASSEGPNNEQFF.